The subject of this entry is one T cell receptor beta chain. Its matching antigen is unknown. This sample is drawn from a study of a mutant IDH1 vaccine in newly diagnosed glioma. Sequenced by immunoSEQ multiplex PCR; TCRdb stores in-frame clones only, minus some. This table has just over 60,000 clones, around 83% appearing once. The junction had 4 bases not matched to a gene; V was cut back by 0 bases and J by 5 bases. The CDR3 is made up of 15 amino acids. Germline V gives CDR1 SGHNT, CDR2 YYREEE (reference sequence). As for time point: week 47, end of study. Doses consisted of 300 ug of mutant IDH1 20-mer peptide each, paired with topical imiquimod. Each donor presented with a new WHO grade 3 or 4 astrocytoma that tested IDH1-mutant and showed ATRX loss.

The sample here was PBMCs, taken from a glioma patient whose treatment included an IDH1 peptide vaccine. The clonotype originates from a man aged 25 to 45 with glioma. The V call is TRBV5-4, the J call TRBJ1-4, with TRBD1 identical over 7 bases. The CDR3 here is CASSLAGTVNEKLFF. The CDR3 DNA reads as TGTGCCAGCAGCTTGGCCGGGACAGTAAATGAAAAACTGTTTTTT.